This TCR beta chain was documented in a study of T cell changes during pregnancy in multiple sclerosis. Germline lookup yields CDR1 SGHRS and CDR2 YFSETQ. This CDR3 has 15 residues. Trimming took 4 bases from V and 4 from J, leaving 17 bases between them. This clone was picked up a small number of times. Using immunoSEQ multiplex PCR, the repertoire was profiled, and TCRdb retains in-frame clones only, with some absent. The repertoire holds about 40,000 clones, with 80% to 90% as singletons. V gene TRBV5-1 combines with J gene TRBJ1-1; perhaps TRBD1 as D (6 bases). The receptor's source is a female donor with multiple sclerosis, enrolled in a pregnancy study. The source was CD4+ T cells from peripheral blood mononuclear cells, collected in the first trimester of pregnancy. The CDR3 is CASSPQGQGATEAFF. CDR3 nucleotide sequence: TGCGCCAGCAGCCCACAGGGTCAGGGAGCCACTGAAGCTTTCTTT.